This T cell receptor (beta chain) was captured in a study of naive and memory T cell subsets. A note on this clonotype: Its matching antigen is unknown.

An equimolar mix of two oligonucleotides served as the beta constant-region primer for TRBC1 and TRBC2. Four rounds of PCR amplified the ligated cDNA using nested alpha and beta constant-region primers plus SP2. One entry per CDR3 protein, called by TCRdb with MiXCR from the UMI-ligation and nested PCR reads. The data hold about 120,000 distinct CDR3 sequences, with over 30% observed a single time. Broader study findings: RNA-based TCR counts may shift with T cell activation and differentiation. A clonotype means one alpha or beta sequence, not an alpha/beta pair.

This CDR3 comprises 14 residues. Germline-derived CDR1 and CDR2 are LGHDT and YNNKEL (reference sequence). Trimming removed 1 base from V and 6 bases from J, with 13 bases in between. Sequenced input: central memory CD4+ T cells from blood. This TCR was recovered from a human donor in good health. J is TRBJ2-7 and V is TRBV3-1; D is undetermined. CDR3 sequence (DNA): TGTGCCAGCAGCCAAGGTGTAGGGTTCCGCGAGCAGTACTTC. Amino acids: CASSQGVGFREQYF.